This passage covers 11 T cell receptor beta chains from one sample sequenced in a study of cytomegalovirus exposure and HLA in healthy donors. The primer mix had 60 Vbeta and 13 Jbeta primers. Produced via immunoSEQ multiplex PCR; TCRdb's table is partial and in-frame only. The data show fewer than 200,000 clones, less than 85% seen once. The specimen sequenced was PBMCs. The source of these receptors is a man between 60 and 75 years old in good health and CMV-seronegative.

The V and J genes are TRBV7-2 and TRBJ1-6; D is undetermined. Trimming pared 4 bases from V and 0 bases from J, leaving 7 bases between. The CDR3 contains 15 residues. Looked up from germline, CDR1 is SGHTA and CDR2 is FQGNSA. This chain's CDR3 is CASSSPSSYNSPLHF. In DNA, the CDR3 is TGTGCCAGCAGCTCGCCGAGCTCCTATAATTCACCCCTCCACTTT. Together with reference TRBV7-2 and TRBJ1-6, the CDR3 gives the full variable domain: GAGVSQSPSNKVTEKGKDVELRCDPISGHTALYWYRQSLGQGLEFLIYFQGNSAPDKSGLPSDRFSAERTGGSVSTLTIQRTQQEDSAVYLCASSSPSSYNSPLHFGNGTRLTVT.

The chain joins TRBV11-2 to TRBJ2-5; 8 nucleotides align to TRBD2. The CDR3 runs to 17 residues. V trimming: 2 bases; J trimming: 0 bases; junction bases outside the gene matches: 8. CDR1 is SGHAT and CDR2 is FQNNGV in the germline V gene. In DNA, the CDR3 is TGTGCCAGCAGCTTAAACGGCGGGGGGTTACACCAAGAGACCCAGTACTTC. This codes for CASSLNGGGLHQETQYF.

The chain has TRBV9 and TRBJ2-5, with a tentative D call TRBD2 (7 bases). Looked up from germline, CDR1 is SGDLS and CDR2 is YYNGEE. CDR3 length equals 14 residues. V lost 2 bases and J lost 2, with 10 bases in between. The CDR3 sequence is CASSVAGAQETQYF. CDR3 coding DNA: TGTGCCAGCAGCGTCGCGGGGGCTCAAGAGACCCAGTACTTC.

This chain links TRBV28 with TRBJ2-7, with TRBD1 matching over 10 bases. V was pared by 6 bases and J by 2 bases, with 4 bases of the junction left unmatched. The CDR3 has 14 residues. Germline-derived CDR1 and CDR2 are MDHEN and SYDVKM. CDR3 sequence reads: CASRPDRGAYEQYF. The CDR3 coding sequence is TGTGCCAGCAGACCGGACAGGGGGGCCTACGAGCAGTACTTC.

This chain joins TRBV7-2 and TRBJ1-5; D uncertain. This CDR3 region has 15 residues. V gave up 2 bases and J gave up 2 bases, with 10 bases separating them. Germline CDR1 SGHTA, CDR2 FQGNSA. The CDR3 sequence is CASSLWRRGNQPQHF. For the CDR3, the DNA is TGTGCCAGCAGCTTATGGCGGAGGGGCAATCAGCCCCAGCATTTT.

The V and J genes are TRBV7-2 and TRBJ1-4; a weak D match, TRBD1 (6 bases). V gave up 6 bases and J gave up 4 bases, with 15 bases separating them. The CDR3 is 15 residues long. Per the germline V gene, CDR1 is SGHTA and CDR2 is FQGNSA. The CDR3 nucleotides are TGTGCCAGCAGTGTAGGGACACCGGTTAATGAAAAACTGTTTTTT. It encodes CASSVGTPVNEKLFF.

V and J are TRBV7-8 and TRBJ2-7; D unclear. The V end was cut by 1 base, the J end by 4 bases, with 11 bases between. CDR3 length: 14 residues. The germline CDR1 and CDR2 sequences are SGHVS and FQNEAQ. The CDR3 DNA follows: TGTGCCAGCAGCTTAGAGGCAGGTACATACGAGCAGTACTTC. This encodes CASSLEAGTYEQYF.

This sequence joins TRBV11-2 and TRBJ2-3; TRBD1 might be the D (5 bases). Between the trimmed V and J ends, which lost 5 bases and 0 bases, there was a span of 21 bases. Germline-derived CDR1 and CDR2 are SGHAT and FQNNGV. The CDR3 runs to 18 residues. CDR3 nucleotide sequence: TGTGCCAGCAGCCCCAGATCCCGACAGTCCCGAAGCACAGATACGCAGTATTTT. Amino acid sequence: CASSPRSRQSRSTDTQYF. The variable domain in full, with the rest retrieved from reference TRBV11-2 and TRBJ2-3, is EAGVAQSPRYKIIEKRQSVAFWCNPISGHATLYWYQQILGQGPKLLIQFQNNGVVDDSQLPKDRFSAERLKGVDSTLKIQPAKLEDSAVYLCASSPRSRQSRSTDTQYFGPGTRLTVL.

The CDR3 coding sequence is TGCGCCAGCAGCCAACGACAGGGGGGCTCCTACAATGAGCAGTTCTTC. The encoded protein is CASSQRQGGSYNEQFF. This sequence joins TRBV4-1 and TRBJ2-1, with 9 nucleotides matching TRBD1. Losses at the gene ends were 2 bases for V and 0 bases for J; bases not matched to a gene: 2. The CDR3 loop spans 16 amino acids. Germline lookup yields CDR1 MGHRA and CDR2 YSYEKL.

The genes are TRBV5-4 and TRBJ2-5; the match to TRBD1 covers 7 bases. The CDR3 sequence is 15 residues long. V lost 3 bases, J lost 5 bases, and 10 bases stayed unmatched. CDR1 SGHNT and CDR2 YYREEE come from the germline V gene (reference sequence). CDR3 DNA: TGTGCCAGCAGCTCGACAGGGACCACAATTGAGACCCAGTACTTC. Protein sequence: CASSSTGTTIETQYF.

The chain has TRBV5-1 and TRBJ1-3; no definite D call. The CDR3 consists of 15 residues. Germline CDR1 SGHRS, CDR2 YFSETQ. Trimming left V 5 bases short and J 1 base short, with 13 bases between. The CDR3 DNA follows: TGCGCCAGCAGAGACGAGAGGGCATCTGGAAACACCATATATTTT. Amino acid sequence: CASRDERASGNTIYF. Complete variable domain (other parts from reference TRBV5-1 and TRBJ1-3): KAGVTQTPRYLIKTRGQQVTLSCSPISGHRSVSWYQQTPGQGLQFLFEYFSETQRNKGNFPGRFSGRQFSNSRSEMNVSTLELGDSALYLCASRDERASGNTIYFGEGSWLTVV.